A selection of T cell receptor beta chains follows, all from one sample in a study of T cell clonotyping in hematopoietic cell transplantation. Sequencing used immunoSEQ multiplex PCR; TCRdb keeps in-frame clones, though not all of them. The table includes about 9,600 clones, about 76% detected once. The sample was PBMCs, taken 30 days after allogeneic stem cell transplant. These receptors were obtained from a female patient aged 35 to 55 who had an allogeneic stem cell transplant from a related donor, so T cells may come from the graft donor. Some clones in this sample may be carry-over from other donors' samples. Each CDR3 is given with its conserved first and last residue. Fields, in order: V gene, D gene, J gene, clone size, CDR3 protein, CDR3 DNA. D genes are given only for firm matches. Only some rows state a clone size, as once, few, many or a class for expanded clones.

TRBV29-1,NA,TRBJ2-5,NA,CSVEGEPQETQYF,TGCAGCGTTGAAGGGGAACCCCAAGAGACCCAGTACTTC
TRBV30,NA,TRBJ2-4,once,CAWTRLLVENIQYF,TGTGCCTGGACAAGGCTACTAGTAGAAAACATTCAGTACTTC
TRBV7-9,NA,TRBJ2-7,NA,CASSFLGLPYEQYF,TGTGCCAGCAGCTTCTTGGGACTGCCCTACGAGCAGTACTTC
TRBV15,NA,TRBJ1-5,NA,CATSRDISNQPQHF,TGTGCCACCAGCAGAGATATCAGCAATCAGCCCCAGCATTTT
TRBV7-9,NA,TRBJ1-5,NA,CASSLSAGGQPQHF,TGTGCCAGCAGCTTAAGCGCGGGGGGTCAGCCCCAGCATTTT
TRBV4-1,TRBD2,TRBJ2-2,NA,CASSPAGLAGNTGELFF,TGCGCCAGCAGCCCCGCGGGACTAGCGGGAAACACCGGGGAGCTGTTTTTT
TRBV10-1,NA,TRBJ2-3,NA,CASSERWRGGTSTDTQYF,TGCGCCAGCAGTGAACGATGGCGCGGCGGGACGAGCACAGATACGCAGTATTTT
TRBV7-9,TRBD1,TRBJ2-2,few,CASRAPGQGTGELFF,TGTGCCAGCAGGGCGCCGGGACAGGGGACCGGGGAGCTGTTTTTT
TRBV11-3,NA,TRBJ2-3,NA,CASTKPSSTDTQYF,TGTGCCAGCACCAAACCCAGCTCCACAGATACGCAGTATTTT
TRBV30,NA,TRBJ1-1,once,CGVGDTEAFF,TGTGGAGTCGGGGACACTGAAGCTTTCTTT
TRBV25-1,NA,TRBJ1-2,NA,CASRGGRGDGYTF,TGTGCCAGCAGGGGGGGCAGGGGAGATGGCTACACCTTC
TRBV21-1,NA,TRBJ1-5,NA,CASSKPGTRRPQHF,TGTGCCAGCAGCAAACCCGGGACGCGGAGGCCCCAGCATTTT
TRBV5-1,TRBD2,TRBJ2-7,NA,CASSQLPSGSYEQYF,TGCGCCAGCAGCCAACTTCCTAGCGGTTCCTACGAGCAGTACTTC
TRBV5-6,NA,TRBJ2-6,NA,CASVKGNSHKSGQRPDF,TGTGCCAGCGTGAAGGGCAATAGTCACAAGTCGGGCCAACGTCCTGACTTC
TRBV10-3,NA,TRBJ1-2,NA,CASRREGVEHGYTF,TGTGCCAGCCGCCGAGAAGGAGTAGAACATGGCTACACCTTC
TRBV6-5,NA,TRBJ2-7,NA,CASSPYGGYEQYF,TGTGCCAGCAGCCCATATGGGGGCTACGAGCAGTACTTC
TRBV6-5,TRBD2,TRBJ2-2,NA,CASSYGREANGELFF,TGTGCCAGCAGTTACGGGCGGGAGGCTAACGGGGAGCTGTTTTTT
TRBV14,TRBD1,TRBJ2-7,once,CASSLLRGRYEQYF,TGTGCCAGCAGCCTCCTCAGGGGGCGGTACGAGCAGTACTTC
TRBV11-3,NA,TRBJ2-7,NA,CASSLIAGSKEQYF,TGTGCCAGCAGCTTAATAGCCGGATCGAAGGAGCAGTACTTC
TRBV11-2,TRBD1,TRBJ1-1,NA,CASRPDRVATEAFF,TGTGCCAGCAGACCTGACAGGGTGGCCACTGAAGCTTTCTTT